A single sample is the source of the 5 T cell receptor beta chains below, sequenced in a study of T cell changes during pregnancy in multiple sclerosis. The data were produced by immunoSEQ multiplex PCR, yet TCRdb's version contains in-frame clones alone and is incomplete. The sample contains about 34,000 clones, approximately 90% of which appear only once. The source was CD8+ T cells from peripheral blood mononuclear cells, collected in the third trimester of pregnancy. Receptor source: a female donor with multiple sclerosis, enrolled in a pregnancy study.

The chain employs TRBV4-3 and TRBJ1-2, with D maybe TRBD1 (5 bases). Germline-derived CDR1 and CDR2 are LGHNA and YSLEER. With 0 bases removed from V and 4 bases from J, the gap between germline ends came to 15 bases. The CDR3 is 16 amino acids. The CDR3: CASSQDRGDPGYGYTF. The DNA for the CDR3 is TGCGCCAGCAGCCAAGATCGGGGGGATCCCGGCTATGGCTACACCTTC.

This chain uses TRBV4-2 with TRBJ2-1; possible D gene TRBD2, 6 bases. Trimming pared 0 bases from V and 4 bases from J, leaving 16 bases between. The length of the CDR3 is 17 residues. Germline loops: CDR1 LGHNA, CDR2 YNFKEQ. CDR3 nucleotide sequence: TGTGCCAGCAGCCAAGAAATTGTCGGGACTGCGTACAATGAGCAGTTCTTC. Translating it yields CASSQEIVGTAYNEQFF.

The chain combines TRBV13 with TRBJ2-1; D unclear. The V end was cut by 0 bases, the J end by 4 bases, with 4 bases between. CDR1 and CDR2 from the germline V gene are PRHDT and FYEKMQ (reference sequence). The CDR3 contains 13 residues. CDR3 residues: CASSLGTYNEQFF. The CDR3 bases are TGTGCCAGCAGCTTAGGGACTTACAATGAGCAGTTCTTC.

The chain combines TRBV9 with TRBJ2-1; a weak D match, TRBD2 (5 bases). V shed 4 bases and J shed 6 bases, with 5 bases lying between them. This CDR3 spans 11 amino acids. Germline-derived CDR1 and CDR2 are SGDLS and YYNGEE. The CDR3 nucleotides read TGTGCCAGCAGCCGGGGCAATGAGCAGTTCTTC. This translates into CASSRGNEQFF.

This chain connects TRBV6-1 to TRBJ2-3, with 8 bases identical to TRBD2. The CDR3 covers 15 residues. Trimming at V came to 8 bases and at J to 2 bases, leaving 9 bases not matched to a gene. Germline V gene sequence: CDR1 MNHNS, CDR2 SASEGT. The CDR3, as DNA: TGTGCCAGCTTCAACCCCGGGGGGGACACAGATACGCAGTATTTT. This sequence encodes CASFNPGGDTDTQYF.